Presented here are 27 T cell receptor beta chains from one specimen sequenced in a study of monozygotic twins with cystic fibrosis. Method: immunoSEQ multiplex PCR; TCRdb's copy keeps in-frame clones and lacks some. The sample has about 23,000 clones; roughly 90% are singletons. What was sequenced was blood. The receptor set was obtained from a girl aged 2 to 10 with cystic fibrosis.

The rearrangement uses TRBV7-8 and TRBJ2-3; D remains unclear. Trimming took off 3 bases at V and 5 bases at J, with 9 bases between the two ends. Germline assignment: CDR1 SGHVS and CDR2 FQNEAQ. There are 13 residues in the CDR3. CDR3 sequence reads: CASSFGELDTQYF. CDR3 nucleotides: TGTGCCAGCAGCTTTGGGGAACTAGATACGCAGTATTTT.

The chain joins TRBV19 to TRBJ1-1; a possible D gene is TRBD1 (6 bases). V shed 6 bases and J shed 0 bases, with 8 bases lying between them. CDR1 and CDR2 (germline): LNHDA, SQIVND (reference sequence). The CDR3 sequence is 13 residues long. The CDR3 spells CASSDRLNTEAFF. CDR3 DNA sequence: TGTGCCAGTAGCGACAGGTTGAACACTGAAGCTTTCTTT.

The chain uses TRBV7-6 and TRBJ2-2; perhaps TRBD2 as D (6 bases). With 5 bases removed from V and 1 base from J, the gap between germline ends came to 14 bases. Germline-derived CDR1 and CDR2 are SGHVS and FNYEAQ. The CDR3 is 16 amino acids. Here the CDR3 reads CASSHTTGENTGELFF. The CDR3 DNA follows: TGTGCCAGCAGCCATACAACGGGGGAGAACACCGGGGAGCTGTTTTTT. Complete variable domain (other parts from reference TRBV7-6 and TRBJ2-2): GAGVSQSPRYKVTKRGQDVALRCDPISGHVSLYWYRQALGQGPEFLTYFNYEAQQDKSGLPNDRFSAERPEGSISTLTIQRTEQRDSAMYRCASSHTTGENTGELFFGEGSRLTVL.

V gene TRBV9 combines with J gene TRBJ1-4; D not certain. The CDR3 sequence is 15 residues long. Germline CDR1 SGDLS, CDR2 YYNGEE. V gave up 4 bases and J gave up 3 bases, with 13 bases separating them. CDR3 sequence reads: CASSPRGQANEKLFF. As DNA, the CDR3 is TGTGCCAGCAGCCCCCGCGGGCAGGCTAATGAAAAACTGTTTTTT.

The V and J genes are TRBV2 and TRBJ2-7, with D possibly being TRBD1 (5 bases). Germline V CDR1 and CDR2: SNHLY, FYNNEI. CDR3 size: 14 residues. Trimming cost V 7 bases and J 3 bases, with 16 bases left between them. CDR3 sequence reads: CASKSQTGNYEQYF. As DNA, the CDR3 is TGTGCCAGCAAATCGCAAACAGGCAACTACGAGCAGTACTTC.

The sample holds one count of this clone. V usage is TRBV5-1 and J usage is TRBJ2-2; possibly TRBD1 for D (6 bases). The CDR3 covers 16 residues. V shed 6 bases and J shed 4 bases, with 19 bases lying between them. CDR1 is SGHRS and CDR2 is YFSETQ in the germline V gene. CDR3 bases: TGCGCCAGCACCCAAAACAGGGACGGTGGCACCGGGGAGCTGTTTTTT. It encodes CASTQNRDGGTGELFF.

The J gene is TRBJ1-1, the V gene TRBV11-3, with D hard to call. V was clipped by 5 bases and J by 6 bases, with 16 bases between them. The CDR3 spans 14 residues. Germline V gives CDR1 SGHNT, CDR2 YENEEA. CDR3 region: CASSLSPAGSEAFF. Written as DNA, the CDR3 is TGTGCCAGCAGCCTATCCCCAGCAGGTTCTGAAGCTTTCTTT.

The chain joins TRBV6-5 to TRBJ2-2; 7 nucleotides line up with TRBD1. The germline CDR1 and CDR2 sequences are MNHEY and SVGAGI. The CDR3 consists of 15 residues. Trimming took 5 bases from V and 8 from J; bases not matched to a gene: 11. The CDR3 here is CASSAPGQWTGELFF. The CDR3 coding sequence is TGTGCCAGCAGTGCCCCGGGACAGTGGACTGGGGAGCTGTTTTTT.

The chain has TRBV12-5 and TRBJ1-5; TRBD1 might be the D (6 bases). The germline gives CDR1 LGHNT, CDR2 FRNRAP. CDR3 length equals 16 residues. Trimming removed 6 bases from V and 4 bases from J, with 19 bases in between. CDR3 in amino acids: CASGPNLWQGNQPQHF. As DNA, the CDR3 is TGTGCTAGTGGCCCCAACCTGTGGCAGGGGAATCAGCCCCAGCATTTT.

V and J are TRBV10-3 and TRBJ1-2, with a tentative D call TRBD1 (5 bases). The CDR3 totals 14 residues. Germline V gene data show CDR1 as ENHRY and CDR2 as SYGVKD. Trimming left V 0 bases short and J 6 bases short, with 11 bases between. CDR3 loop: CAISESEGMDGYTF. CDR3 in DNA: TGTGCCATCAGTGAGTCGGAGGGGATGGATGGCTACACCTTC.

The V gene is TRBV29-1, the J gene TRBJ2-1; D remains unclear. Looked up from germline, CDR1 is SQVTM and CDR2 is ANQGSEA. Trimming took off 8 bases at V and 7 bases at J, with 12 bases between the two ends. The CDR3 sequence is 11 residues long. CDR3 amino acids: CSYPTANEQFF. The CDR3 DNA is TGCAGCTACCCTACAGCTAATGAGCAGTTCTTC.

V gene TRBV10-3 combines with J gene TRBJ2-1; 11 bases align to TRBD2. CDR3 length: 18 amino acids. After removal of 0 bases from V and 2 bases from J, the junction contained 6 bases not matched to a gene. The V gene's germline CDR1 is ENHRY and CDR2 SYGVKD. In nucleotides, the CDR3 is TGTGCCATCAGTGAGTCGATAGTTAGCGGGGGGGCCTACAATGAGCAGTTCTTC. The encoded protein is CAISESIVSGGAYNEQFF.

This sequence joins TRBV7-2 and TRBJ2-7, with a possible D match to TRBD2 (5 bases). V lost 1 base and J lost 3, with 10 bases in between. The CDR3 spans 14 residues. CDR1 and CDR2 (germline): SGHTA, FQGNSA. CDR3 sequence: CASSLGRRDYEQYF. CDR3 bases: TGTGCCAGCAGCTTAGGTCGACGGGACTACGAGCAGTACTTC.

CDR3 in amino acids: CARSCGTGIGYGYTF. In nucleotides, the CDR3 is TGTGCCAGAAGCTGTGGGACAGGGATTGGCTATGGCTACACCTTC. The chain has TRBV5-3 and TRBJ1-2; the match to TRBD1 covers 9 bases. TRBV5-3 is annotated as an ORF whose role is uncertain. The length of the CDR3 is 15 residues. V dropped 3 bases and J dropped 4; count of bases not matched to a gene: 7.

This rearrangement joins TRBV7-2 to TRBJ2-3; D not resolved. Germline V gene data show CDR1 as SGHTA and CDR2 as FQGNSA. There are 17 residues in the CDR3. V dropped 3 bases and J dropped 0 bases, with 16 bases sitting between them. The CDR3 is CASSLLSSSISTDTQYF. CDR3 DNA: TGTGCCAGCAGCTTGCTCTCCTCCAGCATTAGCACAGATACGCAGTATTTT.

This chain links TRBV6-5 with TRBJ2-3; perhaps D is TRBD1 or TRBD2 (5 bases each). This CDR3 region has 14 residues. Between the trimmed V and J ends, which lost 0 bases and 8 bases, there was a span of 12 bases. The germline V gene encodes CDR1 MNHEY and CDR2 SVGAGI. The CDR3: CASSYSGVPGTQYF. As DNA, the CDR3 is TGTGCCAGCAGTTACTCGGGGGTCCCCGGTACGCAGTATTTT.

The chain joins TRBV14 to TRBJ1-2; D not certain. This CDR3 contains 17 residues. The germline gives CDR1 SGHDN, CDR2 FVKESK. Deletions cut 0 bases from V and 2 bases from J, with 16 bases between. The CDR3 region is CASSQEGSSLPNYGYTF. The CDR3 DNA is TGTGCCAGCAGCCAAGAGGGCAGTAGCCTACCAAACTATGGCTACACCTTC. The full variable domain, its missing parts supplied by reference TRBV14 and TRBJ1-2, is EAGVTQFPSHSVIEKGQTVTLRCDPISGHDNLYWYRRVMGKEIKFLLHFVKESKQDESGMPNNRFLAERTGGTYSTLKVQPAELEDSGVYFCASSQEGSSLPNYGYTFGSGTRLTVV.

The chain links TRBV6-1 to TRBJ2-3; the match to TRBD1 covers 9 bases. The germline V gene encodes CDR1 MNHNS and CDR2 SASEGT. With 8 bases clipped from V and 4 bases from J, the junction kept 7 bases outside the gene matches. The CDR3 is made up of 14 amino acids. CDR3 coding DNA: TGTGCCAGCCAAACAGGGGGCCCCGCAGATACGCAGTATTTT. Translating gives CASQTGGPADTQYF.

J is TRBJ1-3 and V is TRBV5-6; a possible D gene is TRBD1 (5 bases). Germline CDR1 is SGHDT and CDR2 is YYEEEE. The V end was cut by 3 bases, the J end by 0 bases, with 13 bases between. This CDR3 spans 16 amino acids. CDR3 sequence: CASSSLGRYSGNTIYF. CDR3 DNA: TGTGCCAGCAGCTCCCTGGGACGGTACTCTGGAAACACCATATATTTT.

This clone has just one count. The V gene is TRBV13, the J gene TRBJ2-7, with D maybe TRBD1 (6 bases). The ends were cut back, 5 bases at V and 4 bases at J, with 21 bases in the middle. CDR1 is PRHDT, CDR2 FYEKMQ, per germline (reference sequence). The length of the CDR3 is 16 residues. The CDR3 DNA reads TGTGCCAGCAGCAAACTTGACCGGGACATGCAATACGAGCAGTACTTC. Translated, it gives CASSKLDRDMQYEQYF. The full variable domain, with the rest looked up from reference TRBV13 and TRBJ2-7, is AAGVIQSPRHLIKEKRETATLKCYPIPRHDTVYWYQQGPGQDPQFLISFYEKMQSDKGSIPDRFSAQQFSDYHSELNMSSLELGDSALYFCASSKLDRDMQYEQYFGPGTRLTVT.

The chain uses TRBV5-1 and TRBJ1-3, with unresolved D. The V and J ends lost 1 base and 0 bases respectively, with 5 bases between them. The V gene's germline CDR1 is SGHRS and CDR2 YFSETQ. The CDR3 runs 14 residues. The CDR3 loop is CASSLTASGNTIYF. The CDR3 bases are TGCGCCAGCAGCTTGACAGCCTCTGGAAACACCATATATTTT.

The gene calls are TRBV29-1 and TRBJ1-4; D might be TRBD1 (6 bases). V was pared by 7 bases and J by 0 bases, with 12 bases between. There are 14 residues in the CDR3. CDR1 and CDR2 from the germline V gene are SQVTM and ANQGSEA. CDR3 DNA sequence: TGCAGCGCGCGTACAGGGACAACTAATGAAAAACTGTTTTTT. Amino acids: CSARTGTTNEKLFF.

This chain connects TRBV7-8 to TRBJ2-7; D is undetermined. Germline assignment: CDR1 SGHVS and CDR2 FQNEAQ. V shed 6 bases and J shed 5 bases, with 8 bases lying between them. This CDR3 has 11 amino acids. The CDR3 sequence: CASRLMDEQYF. The CDR3 DNA reads as TGTGCCAGCAGACTGATGGACGAGCAGTACTTC. Variable domain in full (rest from reference TRBV7-8 and TRBJ2-7): GAGVSQSPRYKVAKRGQDVALRCDPISGHVSLFWYQQALGQGPEFLTYFQNEAQLDKSGLPSDRFFAERPEGSVSTLKIQRTQQEDSAVYLCASRLMDEQYFGPGTRLTVT.

Only one count was recorded for this clone. Other nucleotide sequences from this sample produce the same CDR3. V gene TRBV30 combines with J gene TRBJ2-7; D is uncertain. CDR1 and CDR2 (germline): GTSNPN, SVGIG (reference sequence). V dropped 0 bases and J dropped 2 bases, with 11 bases sitting between them. This CDR3 is built from 14 residues. The CDR3 coding sequence is TGTGCCTGGAGTGTCACGGGTGGAGCCTACGAGCAGTACTTC. This translates into CAWSVTGGAYEQYF.

This rearrangement joins TRBV7-2 to TRBJ2-7; D is possibly TRBD1 (6 bases). The CDR3 is 13 amino acids. The germline gives CDR1 SGHTA, CDR2 FQGNSA. V lost 5 bases and J lost 4, with 12 bases in between. The CDR3: CASSRDTIYEQYF. CDR3 coding DNA: TGTGCCAGCAGCCGGGACACTATTTACGAGCAGTACTTC.

This clone was recorded only once. The J gene is TRBJ1-1, the V gene TRBV9; unclear D gene. The CDR3 extends over 13 amino acids. V gave up 3 bases and J gave up 1 base, with 7 bases separating them. Germline V gene lookup returns CDR1 SGDLS and CDR2 YYNGEE. In DNA form, the CDR3 reads TGTGCCAGCAGCGACCGAAGGAACACTGAAGCTTTCTTT. This encodes CASSDRRNTEAFF.

The chain combines TRBV9 with TRBJ1-2, with a possible D match to TRBD1 (5 bases). In germline, CDR1 is SGDLS, CDR2 YYNGEE. Trimming took off 2 bases at V and 0 bases at J, with 11 bases between the two ends. The CDR3 consists of 15 residues. In DNA form, the CDR3 reads TGTGCCAGCAGCGTGGGGGACCTCACTAACTATGGCTACACCTTC. The encoded protein is CASSVGDLTNYGYTF. The variable domain in full, completed from reference TRBV9 and TRBJ1-2, reads DSGVTQTPKHLITATGQRVTLRCSPRSGDLSVYWYQQSLDQGLQFLIQYYNGEERAKGNILERFSAQQFPDLHSELNLSSLELGDSALYFCASSVGDLTNYGYTFGSGTRLTVV.